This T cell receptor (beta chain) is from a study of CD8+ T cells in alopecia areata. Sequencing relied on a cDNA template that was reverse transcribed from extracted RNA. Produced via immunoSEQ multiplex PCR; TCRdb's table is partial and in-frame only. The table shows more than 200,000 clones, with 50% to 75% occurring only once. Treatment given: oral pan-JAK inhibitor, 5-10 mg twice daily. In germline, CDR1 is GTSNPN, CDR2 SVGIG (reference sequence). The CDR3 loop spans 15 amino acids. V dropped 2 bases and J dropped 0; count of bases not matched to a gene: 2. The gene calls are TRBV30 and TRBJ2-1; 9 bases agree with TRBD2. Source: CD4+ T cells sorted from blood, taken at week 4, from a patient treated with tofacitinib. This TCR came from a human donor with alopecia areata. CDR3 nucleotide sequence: TGTGCCTGGAGTTTGCGGGGGGGCTCCTACAATGAGCAGTTCTTC. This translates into CAWSLRGGSYNEQFF.